The clone carrying this T cell receptor (beta chain) was recorded at least ten times. Its antigen is not identified. The data derive from a study of T cell repertoires in cytomegalovirus infection. Study-level information: CMV infection together with matching HLA type was indicated by public TCR beta signatures. The study, taken as a whole, reports: Carriers of CMV plus the relevant HLA were identified by cumulative public TCR beta family frequency.

Trimming took off 3 bases at V and 6 bases at J, with 21 bases between the two ends. Per germline, CDR1 KGHSH and CDR2 LQKENI. This CDR3 contains 17 residues. MiXCR was run by TCRdb on the reads, yielding one entry per CDR3 protein. The sample has some 220,000 distinct CDR3 sequences, approximately 6.7% seen once. The chain carries TRBV18 and TRBJ2-1, with D possibly matching TRBD2 (5 bases). The receptor's source is a human donor in good health (CMV status not recorded). Some clones in this sample may be carry-over from other donors' samples. Sequenced input: PBMCs. This CDR3 is CASSPQQPGIAGNEQFF. CDR3 DNA sequence: TGTGCCAGCTCACCGCAACAGCCGGGAATCGCGGGCAATGAGCAGTTCTTC.